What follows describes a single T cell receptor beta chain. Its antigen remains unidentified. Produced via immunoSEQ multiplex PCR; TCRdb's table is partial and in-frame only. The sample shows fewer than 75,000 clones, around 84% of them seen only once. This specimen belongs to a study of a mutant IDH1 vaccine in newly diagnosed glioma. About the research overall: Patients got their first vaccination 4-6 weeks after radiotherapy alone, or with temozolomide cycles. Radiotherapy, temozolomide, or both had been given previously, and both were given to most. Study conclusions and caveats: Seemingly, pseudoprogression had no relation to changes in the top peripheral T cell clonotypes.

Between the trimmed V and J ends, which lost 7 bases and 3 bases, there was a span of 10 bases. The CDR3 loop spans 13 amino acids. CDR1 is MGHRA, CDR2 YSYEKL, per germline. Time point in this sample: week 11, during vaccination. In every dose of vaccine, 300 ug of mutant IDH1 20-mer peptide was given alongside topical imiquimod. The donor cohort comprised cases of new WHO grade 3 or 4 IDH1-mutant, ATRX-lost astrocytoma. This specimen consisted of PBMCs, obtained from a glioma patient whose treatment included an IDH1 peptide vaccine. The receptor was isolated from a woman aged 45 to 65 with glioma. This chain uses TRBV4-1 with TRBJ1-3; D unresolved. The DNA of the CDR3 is TGCGCCAGCAAGGTGAGGGATGGAAACACCATATATTTT. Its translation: CASKVRDGNTIYF.